This TCR beta chain was sequenced during a study of T cell repertoires in cytomegalovirus infection. Overall study: Well-studied HLA-B-restricted epitopes and recently identified HLA-C-restricted epitopes of CMV were both used in the study. Public TCR beta signatures were indicative of both CMV infection and a matching HLA type.

TCRdb re-analysed the reads in MiXCR, keeping a single row per CDR3 protein. The sample has about 500,000 distinct CDR3 sequences, 30% to 40% seen once. Details on this clonotype: The antigen is not known.

The germline gives CDR1 MNHEY, CDR2 SMNVEV (reference sequence). Trimming removed 2 bases from V and 0 bases from J; junction bases left unmatched: 4. The CDR3 contains 16 residues. Study outcomes and limitations: There were carriers of CMV plus the relevant HLA, and cumulative public TCR beta family frequency identified them. The study found HLA-C-restricted CMV-specific TCR beta clonotypes dominating the ex vivo response.

The material sequenced was cultured PBMCs, taken from culture after CMV antigen stimulation. The chain is built from TRBV27 and TRBJ1-5; 7 bases match TRBD1. The receptor's source is a human donor in good health (CMV status not recorded). Some clones in this sample may be carry-over from other donors' samples. DNA of the CDR3: TGTGCCAGCAGTTTAAGAGGGACAGATAGCAATCAGCCCCAGCATTTT. This translates into CASSLRGTDSNQPQHF.